A selection of T cell receptor beta chains follows, all from one sample in a study of blood T cells in healthy people across ages. TCRdb re-derived calls from the 5' RACE reads in MiXCR, one entry per CDR3 protein. The sample includes hundreds of thousands of distinct CDR3 sequences, less than 60% of them seen just once. The sequenced sample consisted of blood. The source of these receptors is a man older than 75 in good health. The CDR3 runs from the conserved cysteine through the conserved F or W. Fields, in order: clone size, J gene, D gene, V gene, CDR3 protein, CDR3 DNA. The D gene is left open where the match is weak. Clone size is not always given. Where it is, it says once, few, many or a class for expanded clones.

size: -; J: TRBJ2-7; D: -; V: TRBV14; CDR3: CASRDLNLDEQYF; DNA: TGTGCCAGCCGGGACCTCAATTTAGATGAGCAGTACTTC
size: -; J: TRBJ1-4; D: TRBD1; V: TRBV15; CDR3: CATSRMTGVTEKLFF; DNA: TGTGCCACCAGCAGGATGACAGGGGTCACTGAAAAACTGTTTTTT
size: -; J: TRBJ2-7; D: -; V: TRBV6-5; CDR3: CASSYSSGRTAYEQYF; DNA: TGTGCCAGCAGTTACTCGTCAGGGAGAACAGCCTACGAGCAGTACTTC
size: few; J: TRBJ1-4; D: -; V: TRBV4-1; CDR3: CASSQELDSFSNEKLFF; DNA: TGCGCCAGCAGCCAAGAACTTGACAGTTTTTCTAATGAAAAACTGTTTTTT
size: many; J: TRBJ2-1; D: -; V: TRBV5-1; CDR3: CASSLVQGSDEQFF; DNA: TGCGCCAGCAGCTTGGTGCAGGGGTCGGATGAGCAGTTCTTC
size: -; J: TRBJ1-1; D: -; V: TRBV5-1; CDR3: CASSVLRGGGATEAFF; DNA: TGCGCCAGCAGCGTCCTAAGGGGTGGCGGGGCAACTGAAGCTTTCTTT
size: -; J: TRBJ2-5; D: TRBD2; V: TRBV28; CDR3: CASSGLLAGEETQYF; DNA: TGTGCCAGCAGTGGTCTACTAGCGGGAGAAGAGACCCAGTACTTC
size: -; J: TRBJ2-5; D: TRBD2; V: TRBV29-1; CDR3: CSARASGSNEQYF; DNA: TGCAGCGCCCGGGCTAGCGGGAGTAATGAGCAGTACTTC
size: -; J: TRBJ2-7; D: -; V: TRBV12-3/TRBV12-4; CDR3: CASSLTVGRQYF; DNA: TGTGCCAGCAGTTTAACGGTGGGACGCCAGTACTTC
size: few; J: TRBJ1-6; D: TRBD1; V: TRBV3-1; CDR3: CASSQGGTGDSPLHF; DNA: TGTGCCAGCAGCCAAGGAGGGACAGGGGATTCACCCCTCCACTTT
size: -; J: TRBJ2-3; D: -; V: TRBV20-1; CDR3: CSPRANTDTQYF; DNA: TGCAGTCCACGGGCTAACACAGATACGCAGTATTTT
size: -; J: TRBJ1-6; D: TRBD1; V: TRBV6-6; CDR3: CASCDRGSSSPLHF; DNA: TGTGCCAGCTGCGACAGGGGATCCAGCTCACCCCTCCACTTT
size: once; J: TRBJ2-5; D: TRBD2; V: TRBV6-5; CDR3: CASSYSTASGYNEQYF; DNA: TGTGCCAGCAGTTACTCGACGGCTAGCGGATACAATGAGCAGTACTTC
size: -; J: TRBJ2-5; D: -; V: TRBV29-1; CDR3: CSAIPAQEGGGKEQYF; DNA: TGCAGCGCGATTCCCGCTCAGGAGGGTGGGGGTAAGGAGCAGTACTTC
size: many; J: TRBJ2-7; D: TRBD1; V: TRBV20-1; CDR3: CSARPGTGGYEQYF; DNA: TGCAGTGCTAGGCCCGGGACAGGGGGCTACGAGCAGTACTTC
size: -; J: TRBJ1-1; D: TRBD1; V: TRBV7-2; CDR3: CASSPGTARSAEAFF; DNA: TGTGCCAGCAGCCCCGGGACAGCTCGGTCCGCTGAAGCTTTCTTT
size: -; J: TRBJ1-1; D: -; V: TRBV6-1; CDR3: CASTAWGVNTEAFF; DNA: TGTGCCAGCACTGCCTGGGGTGTGAACACTGAAGCTTTCTTT
size: few; J: TRBJ2-1; D: TRBD2; V: TRBV20-1; CDR3: CSARLLAGASYNEQFF; DNA: TGCAGTGCTAGGCTACTAGCGGGAGCGTCCTACAATGAGCAGTTCTTC
size: many; J: TRBJ2-5; D: -; V: TRBV6-2/TRBV6-3; CDR3: CASSLWAFQETQYF; DNA: TGTGCCAGCAGTCTCTGGGCCTTCCAGGAGACCCAGTACTTC
size: -; J: TRBJ1-1; D: -; V: TRBV9; CDR3: CAGSVGEGRNTEAFF; DNA: TGTGCCGGCAGCGTAGGTGAAGGGAGGAACACTGAAGCTTTCTTT
size: few; J: TRBJ2-1; D: TRBD1; V: TRBV7-9; CDR3: CASSPMIRDRGRRSYNEQFF; DNA: TGTGCCAGCAGCCCGATGATTCGGGACAGGGGGCGTAGGTCCTACAATGAGCAGTTCTTC
size: -; J: TRBJ2-1; D: -; V: TRBV20-1; CDR3: CSARATLAGSYNEQFF; DNA: TGCAGTGCTAGAGCCACCTTAGCCGGCTCCTACAATGAGCAGTTCTTC
size: few; J: TRBJ2-5; D: TRBD1; V: TRBV5-1; CDR3: CASSLAGTGGLETQYF; DNA: TGCGCCAGCAGCTTGGCCGGGACAGGGGGTTTGGAGACCCAGTACTTC
size: -; J: TRBJ2-3; D: TRBD2; V: TRBV20-1; CDR3: CSARDPRGGASTDTQYF; DNA: TGCAGTGCTAGAGATCCCCGCGGGGGGGCTAGCACAGATACGCAGTATTTT
size: once; J: TRBJ2-7; D: TRBD2; V: TRBV2; CDR3: CASSEVSGGSGEQYF; DNA: TGTGCCAGCAGTGAAGTTAGCGGGGGGTCGGGAGAGCAGTACTTC
size: -; J: TRBJ2-3; D: TRBD1; V: TRBV30; CDR3: CAWTTGSTQYF; DNA: TGTGCCTGGACGACAGGGAGTACGCAGTATTTT
size: -; J: TRBJ2-7; D: TRBD2; V: TRBV6-2/TRBV6-3; CDR3: CASMTSGACEQYF; DNA: TGTGCCAGTATGACTAGCGGAGCTTGCGAGCAGTACTTC
size: few; J: TRBJ2-3; D: -; V: TRBV5-1; CDR3: CASSLAAASTDTQYF; DNA: TGCGCCAGCAGCTTGGCTGCTGCTAGCACAGATACGCAGTATTTT
size: once; J: TRBJ2-7; D: -; V: TRBV10-3; CDR3: CAISAPRGATTNEQYF; DNA: TGTGCCATCAGTGCCCCCCGGGGGGCCACGACGAATGAGCAGTACTTC
size: -; J: TRBJ2-3; D: -; V: TRBV5-1; CDR3: CASSSQERRADTQYF; DNA: TGCGCCAGCAGCTCCCAAGAACGGCGAGCAGATACGCAGTATTTT
size: few; J: TRBJ2-1; D: -; V: TRBV9; CDR3: CASSERTLREQPGEQFF; DNA: TGTGCCAGCAGCGAAAGGACACTAAGGGAACAGCCCGGTGAGCAGTTCTTC
size: -; J: TRBJ2-1; D: -; V: TRBV3-1; CDR3: CASSQLLANNEQFF; DNA: TGTGCCAGCAGCCAATTATTAGCGAACAATGAGCAGTTCTTC
size: -; J: TRBJ2-5; D: -; V: TRBV4-3; CDR3: CASSQASSDQETQYF; DNA: TGCGCCAGCAGCCAAGCAAGTAGCGATCAAGAGACCCAGTACTTC
size: -; J: TRBJ1-6; D: -; V: TRBV6-5; CDR3: CAGSRQDENRNSPLHF; DNA: TGTGCCGGCAGCCGACAAGACGAAAATCGGAATTCACCCCTCCACTTT
size: few; J: TRBJ2-7; D: TRBD2; V: TRBV4-1; CDR3: CASSRGGLADSYEQYF; DNA: TGCGCCAGTAGCAGGGGGGGACTAGCGGACTCCTACGAGCAGTACTTC
size: -; J: TRBJ2-7; D: TRBD1; V: TRBV12-3/TRBV12-4; CDR3: CASSSSRQGTGAYEQYF; DNA: TGTGCCAGCAGTTCAAGCCGACAGGGCACCGGCGCCTACGAGCAGTACTTC
size: few; J: TRBJ2-3; D: -; V: TRBV7-2; CDR3: CASSLVGTQHRDTQYF; DNA: TGTGCCAGCAGCTTAGTCGGGACACAACACAGGGATACGCAGTATTTT
size: few; J: TRBJ2-5; D: TRBD1; V: TRBV5-1; CDR3: CASSPLQGAETQYF; DNA: TGCGCCAGCAGCCCCCTTCAGGGGGCCGAGACCCAGTACTTC
size: -; J: TRBJ1-1; D: -; V: TRBV15; CDR3: CATSRGETGPSEAFF; DNA: TGTGCCACCAGCAGAGGCGAGACAGGACCTTCTGAAGCTTTCTTT
size: many; J: TRBJ2-1; D: TRBD2; V: TRBV24-1; CDR3: CATSEVGGLANEQFF; DNA: TGTGCCACCAGTGAAGTTGGGGGACTAGCCAATGAGCAGTTCTTC
size: few; J: TRBJ1-2; D: -; V: TRBV7-9; CDR3: CASRRDIAESNYGYTF; DNA: TGTGCCAGCAGACGGGACATCGCCGAGTCTAACTATGGCTACACCTTC